This passage covers 17 T cell receptor beta chains from one sample sequenced in a study of T cells in Graves' hyperthyroidism and ophthalmopathy. From RNA transcripts, TCR beta CDR3 regions were amplified. An initial round of RT-PCR targeting the TCR CDR3 relied on the HTBI primer set. From the multiplex PCR reads, TCRdb called clonotypes with MiXCR, one entry per CDR3 protein. The sample gives 700,000 to 850,000 distinct CDR3 sequences, under 45% of which show up once; around 29% is in the top ten. Sequenced sample: blood. The receptors stem from a woman aged 40-49 years with Graves' hyperthyroidism.

The V and J genes are TRBV7-3 and TRBJ1-2; D unresolved. The length of the CDR3 is 15 residues. Trimming pared 5 bases from V and 2 bases from J, leaving 15 bases between. Germline V gives CDR1 SGHTA, CDR2 FQGTGA. The CDR3 loop reads CASSVVPRSNYGYTF. CDR3 DNA sequence: TGTGCCAGCAGCGTTGTACCCCGATCCAACTATGGCTACACCTTC.

At least ten counts were recorded for this clonotype. The rearrangement links TRBV5-1 to TRBJ1-4; perhaps TRBD1 as D (5 bases). V was trimmed by 2 bases and J by 6 bases, leaving 20 bases between them. The CDR3 totals 17 residues. The germline CDR1 and CDR2 sequences are SGHRS and YFSETQ. The CDR3 DNA follows: TGCGCCAGCAGCTTTGGTGCGGGGCGTACGGGAGATGAAAAACTGTTTTTT. It translates to CASSFGAGRTGDEKLFF.

The CDR3 sequence: CASSVALAGLETEKLFF. The CDR3 DNA reads TGTGCCAGCAGCGTAGCTCTAGCGGGGCTCGAAACTGAAAAACTGTTTTTT. The chain couples TRBV14 to TRBJ1-4; possible D gene TRBD1, 5 bases. CDR3 length equals 17 residues. V lost 5 bases and J 7 bases, leaving 23 bases between the germline ends. The germline gives CDR1 SGHDN, CDR2 FVKESK. Variable domain in full (rest from reference TRBV14 and TRBJ1-4): EAGVTQFPSHSVIEKGQTVTLRCDPISGHDNLYWYRRVMGKEIKFLLHFVKESKQDESGMPNNRFLAERTGGTYSTLKVQPAELEDSGVYFCASSVALAGLETEKLFFGSGTQLSVL.

This clonotype has just one count. J is TRBJ1-5 and V is TRBV6-5, with 8 bases lining up with TRBD1. The CDR3 is 15 amino acids. The germline CDR1 and CDR2 sequences are MNHEY and SVGAGI. The ends lost 10 bases at V and 5 bases at J; junction bases unmatched: 13. The CDR3 nucleotides are TGTGCCAACAGGGGGGACAGGCGACGAGATCAGCCCCAGCATTTT. Translated, it gives CANRGDRRRDQPQHF.

The chain joins TRBV12-3 or TRBV12-4 to TRBJ2-7; 8 nucleotides agree with TRBD1. The CDR3 runs 13 residues. Losses at the gene ends were 6 bases for V and 13 bases for J; bases not matched to a gene: 14. The CDR3 reads CASSLGTGGPLYF. DNA for the CDR3: TGTGCCAGCAGCCTAGGAACAGGGGGGCCCCTATACTTC.

This clonotype was detected many times. V gene TRBV10-3 combines with J gene TRBJ1-1; 8 positions agree with TRBD1. Germline loops: CDR1 ENHRY, CDR2 SYGVKD. With V trimmed by 10 bases and J by 5 bases, 12 bases remained unmatched. This CDR3 has 14 residues. The CDR3 nucleotides read TGTGCCACCTCACAGGGGGAACTAGAGACTGAAGCTTTCTTT. Protein: CATSQGELETEAFF.

This clonotype was seen a few times. This chain connects TRBV14 to TRBJ1-2; D may be TRBD1 (6 bases). The CDR3 is made up of 16 amino acids. Trimming shortened V by 4 bases and J by 0 bases, and 15 bases separated the two germline ends. Germline CDR1 and CDR2: SGHDN and FVKESK. CDR3 in DNA: TGTGCCAGCAGCCTAGGACAGTACGGAGCTAACTATGGCTACACCTTC. Residues: CASSLGQYGANYGYTF.

This clonotype was counted a few times. The chain is built from TRBV20-1 and TRBJ2-3; tentative D call: TRBD1 (8 bases). Germline CDR1 reads DFQATT; CDR2 reads SNEGSKA (reference sequence). Trimming cost V 7 bases and J 1 base, with 12 bases left between them. The CDR3 spans 13 residues. CDR3 loop: CSGEGQGTDTQYF. CDR3 in DNA: TGCAGTGGGGAGGGACAGGGCACAGATACGCAGTATTTT.

The chain has TRBV29-1 and TRBJ1-6; D perhaps matches TRBD1 (5 bases). Germline CDR1 reads SQVTM; CDR2 reads ANQGSEA. V gave up 8 bases and J gave up 6 bases, with 17 bases separating them. The CDR3 covers 14 residues. The CDR3 region is CSLVGRGSNSPLHF. CDR3 in DNA: TGCAGCTTGGTAGGAAGGGGAAGTAATTCACCCCTCCACTTT.

This clonotype was counted a few times. The chain couples TRBV19 to TRBJ1-2, with D tentatively TRBD1 (5 bases). The CDR3 loop spans 14 amino acids. CDR1 is LNHDA, CDR2 SQIVND, per germline (reference sequence). V was pared by 5 bases and J by 3 bases, with 13 bases between. DNA of the CDR3: TGTGCCAGTAGTTCCAGGGATTCTTACTATGGCTACACCTTC. Translated: CASSSRDSYYGYTF. Complete variable domain (other parts from reference TRBV19 and TRBJ1-2): DGGITQSPKYLFRKEGQNVTLSCEQNLNHDAMYWYRQDPGQGLRLIYYSQIVNDFQKGDIAEGYSVSREKKESFPLTVTSAQKNPTAFYLCASSSRDSYYGYTFGSGTRLTVV.

V and J are TRBV29-1 and TRBJ1-1, with 7 bases matching TRBD1. The V segment lost 6 bases and the J segment 1 base; nucleotides outside the gene matches: 8. The germline gives CDR1 SQVTM, CDR2 ANQGSEA. This CDR3 spans 14 amino acids. CDR3 nucleotides: TGCAGCGTAGACGGGACAGCCGAGAACACTGAAGCTTTCTTT. As protein: CSVDGTAENTEAFF.

This clonotype was counted many times. The V call is TRBV14, the J call TRBJ1-5; possibly TRBD1 for D (5 bases). Germline V gene data show CDR1 as SGHDN and CDR2 as FVKESK. CDR3 length: 14 amino acids. V dropped 5 bases and J dropped 2 bases, with 10 bases sitting between them. The CDR3 DNA reads TGTGCCAGCAGCGGGGGGGGAGGCAATCAGCCCCAGCATTTT. It encodes CASSGGGGNQPQHF.

This clonotype was recorded many times. This chain links TRBV7-9 with TRBJ1-1; a weak D match, TRBD1 (5 bases). Per germline, CDR1 SEHNR and CDR2 FQNEAQ (reference sequence). This CDR3 spans 13 amino acids. Trimming took 1 base from V and 7 from J, leaving 10 bases between them. CDR3: CASSLGQQDEAFF. The CDR3 DNA follows: TGTGCCAGCAGCTTAGGACAGCAGGATGAAGCTTTCTTT.

This clonotype was seen repeatedly, ten times or more. An end of the junction does not agree with germline; a read error may underlie this. J is TRBJ2-7 and V is TRBV10-2, with TRBD2 identical over 9 bases. The CDR3 is 13 amino acids. Germline loops: CDR1 WSHSY, CDR2 SAAADI. The chain's CDR3 is CASSELVSGLAYF. CDR3 coding DNA: TGCGCCAGCAGTGAGCTCGTTTCCGGACTAGCGTATTTC.

On this clonotype itself: A far larger clone is off by one base, so a read error is likely. CDR3 nucleotides: TGTGCCAGCAGTGGACAGGAGAACACTGGAGCTTTCTTT. It specifies CASSGQENTGAFF. The rearrangement links TRBV12-3 or TRBV12-4 to TRBJ1-1, with 7 bases identical to TRBD1. The CDR3 is 13 residues long.

This clonotype was detected only a few times. J is TRBJ1-1 and V is TRBV6-2 or TRBV6-3; no clear D. The CDR3 loop spans 14 amino acids. V dropped 0 bases and J dropped 1 base, with 6 bases sitting between them. Germline CDR1 MNHEY, CDR2 SVGEGT. CDR3 loop: CASSYSHSNTEAFF. DNA for the CDR3: TGTGCCAGCAGTTACTCCCACTCGAACACTGAAGCTTTCTTT.

A word on this clonotype: One junction end does not reproduce the germline sequence, and a read error may be involved. CDR3 DNA: TGCGCCAGCAGCCAAGAGACTAGCGGGGGTACATATCCCCACTTC. Protein sequence: CASSQETSGGTYPHF. The chain recombines TRBV4-3 with TRBJ2-5, with 12 bases that match TRBD2. CDR1 is LGHNA, CDR2 YSLEER, per germline. The CDR3 length is 15 residues.